This T cell receptor (beta chain) derives from a study of cytomegalovirus exposure and HLA in healthy donors. The primer mix had 60 Vbeta and 13 Jbeta primers. Assay: immunoSEQ multiplex PCR; the TCRdb copy retains only in-frame clones and omits some. The sample contains 150,000 to 200,000 clones, 65% to 85% of which appear only once. From germline, CDR1 is LNHNV and CDR2 YYDKDF (reference sequence). The V end was cut by 0 bases, the J end by 2 bases, with 8 bases between. The CDR3 loop spans 15 amino acids. This clone showed up just once. This clonotype was obtained from a girl aged 10 to 17 in good health and CMV-seropositive. Source material: PBMCs. V gene TRBV15 combines with J gene TRBJ1-5; maybe TRBD1 (5 bases). In nucleotides, the CDR3 is TGTGCCACCAGCAGAGATATGACAGGCAATCAGCCCCAGCATTTT. This encodes CATSRDMTGNQPQHF. The full variable domain, its missing parts supplied by reference TRBV15 and TRBJ1-5, is DAMVIQNPRYQVTQFGKPVTLSCSQTLNHNVMYWYQQKSSQAPKLLFHYYDKDFNNEADTPDNFQSRRPNTSFCFLDIRSPGLGDTAMYLCATSRDMTGNQPQHFGDGTRLSIL.